One sample yielded the 16 T cell receptor beta chains listed below, sequenced in a study of blood T cell repertoires in COVID-19. Generated by immunoSEQ multiplex PCR, the TCRdb table keeps only in-frame clones and is missing some. This sample has 90,000 to 110,000 clones, with 65% to 90% found just once. The sequenced material came from peripheral blood. The receptors were sampled from a woman older than 75 with active or convalescent COVID-19.

The chain employs TRBV5-1 and TRBJ1-5; tentatively, D is TRBD1 (6 bases). This CDR3 is built from 16 residues. The V gene lost 0 bases and the J gene lost 5 bases, with 15 bases spanning the gap. Germline V lookup: CDR1 SGHRS, CDR2 YFSETQ. The CDR3 coding sequence is TGCGCCAGCAGCTTGGCGCCCAGGGGCGAATATCAGCCCCAGCATTTT. Protein sequence: CASSLAPRGEYQPQHF.

V is TRBV11-2 and J is TRBJ2-7, with D uncertain. This CDR3 region has 11 residues. Per the germline V gene, CDR1 is SGHAT and CDR2 is FQNNGV. V lost 4 bases to trimming and J lost 2 bases, with 3 bases between them. The chain's CDR3 is CASSSTYEQYF. For the CDR3, the DNA is TGTGCCAGCAGCTCCACCTACGAGCAGTACTTC.

This clone was counted once. The V and J genes are TRBV3-1 (or the pseudogene TRBV3-2) and TRBJ2-7; 9 nucleotides match TRBD1. CDR1 LGHDT and CDR2 YNNKEL come from the germline V gene (reference sequence). The CDR3 length is 14 residues. V was clipped by 3 bases and J by 3 bases; unmatched bases: 3. The CDR3: CASSQGQGGYEQYF. The CDR3 nucleotides read TGTGCCAGCAGCCAGGGACAGGGAGGCTACGAGCAGTACTTC.

V is TRBV4-1 and J is TRBJ2-3; no clear D. The CDR3 sequence is 15 residues long. Germline CDR1 reads MGHRA; CDR2 reads YSYEKL. With 1 base removed from V and 0 bases from J, the gap between germline ends came to 8 bases. The CDR3 DNA reads as TGCGCCAGCAGCCAAGGGCCAGGTAGCACAGATACGCAGTATTTT. This translates into CASSQGPGSTDTQYF.

The chain combines TRBV15 with TRBJ1-5, with a weak D call TRBD1 (6 bases). The CDR3 sequence is 16 residues long. Germline-derived CDR1 and CDR2 are LNHNV and YYDKDF (reference sequence). V was clipped by 0 bases and J by 9 bases, with 18 bases between them. The CDR3 loop reads CATSRDTGPLKGPQHF. CDR3 in DNA: TGTGCCACCAGCAGAGATACAGGGCCCCTCAAAGGGCCCCAGCATTTT.

The chain uses TRBV12-3 or TRBV12-4 and TRBJ1-1, with 9 bases lining up with TRBD1. J was trimmed by 4 bases and V by 4 bases; bases with no gene match: 1. This CDR3 is 13 amino acids long. CDR3 residues: CASSSQGATEAFF. Here the CDR3 DNA reads TGTGCCAGCAGTTCACAGGGGGCCACTGAAGCTTTCTTT.

This CDR3 reads CASSLNRGYETQYF. Written as DNA, the CDR3 is TGTGCCAGCAGTTTAAACAGGGGGTACGAGACCCAGTACTTC. The V gene is TRBV28, the J gene TRBJ2-5; TRBD1 agrees at 8 bases. V shed 2 bases, J shed 5 bases, and the junction held 4 bases outside the gene matches. Germline-derived CDR1 and CDR2 are MDHEN and SYDVKM. The CDR3 sequence is 14 residues long. The entire variable domain, with the rest obtained from reference TRBV28 and TRBJ2-5, is as follows: DVKVTQSSRYLVKRTGEKVFLECVQDMDHENMFWYRQDPGLGLRLIYFSYDVKMKEKGDIPEGYSVSREKKERFSLILESASTNQTSMYLCASSLNRGYETQYFGPGTRLLVL.

The chain combines TRBV9 with TRBJ2-3; D may be TRBD1 (5 bases). Trimming shortened V by 0 bases and J by 0 bases, and 5 bases separated the two germline ends. CDR1 is SGDLS and CDR2 is YYNGEE in the germline V gene. CDR3 length equals 14 residues. The CDR3 spells CASSVAGSTDTQYF. CDR3 DNA: TGTGCCAGCAGCGTAGCAGGGAGCACAGATACGCAGTATTTT.

The chain couples TRBV4-2 to TRBJ1-1, with unresolved D. The CDR3 consists of 13 residues. Germline-derived CDR1 and CDR2 are LGHNA and YNFKEQ. Trimming removed 3 bases from V and 0 bases from J, with 5 bases in between. CDR3 amino acids: CASSHQVNTEAFF. The CDR3 DNA sequence: TGTGCCAGCAGCCACCAGGTGAACACTGAAGCTTTCTTT.

This chain connects TRBV4-2 to TRBJ2-7; TRBD2 might be the D (5 bases). This CDR3 has 15 residues. Germline V gene lookup returns CDR1 LGHNA and CDR2 YNFKEQ. V was pared by 0 bases and J by 3 bases, with 12 bases between. The CDR3 loop is CASSQDPTNSYEQYF. As DNA, the CDR3 is TGTGCCAGCAGCCAAGATCCGACTAACAGCTACGAGCAGTACTTC.

Only a few counts were recorded for this clone. The J gene is TRBJ1-5, the V gene TRBV7-9; TRBD1 matches at 7 bases. CDR3 length: 16 amino acids. Trimming took 1 base from V and 1 from J; bases not matched to a gene: 4. Germline CDR1 SEHNR, CDR2 FQNEAQ (reference sequence). The CDR3 is CASSLGRGQSNQPQHF. The CDR3 DNA reads TGTGCCAGCAGCTTAGGGAGGGGGCAAAGCAATCAGCCCCAGCATTTT.

The chain recombines TRBV2 with TRBJ2-5, with D possibly TRBD1 on 6 matching bases. The CDR3 spans 14 residues. Trimming removed 4 bases from V and 4 bases from J, with 13 bases in between. CDR1 is SNHLY and CDR2 is FYNNEI in the germline V gene. The CDR3 here is CASSAMTGSETQYF. The CDR3 DNA is TGTGCCAGCAGTGCGATGACAGGCTCAGAGACCCAGTACTTC.

The genes are TRBV18 and TRBJ2-7; 7 bases are a match to TRBD1. This CDR3 has 13 amino acids. CDR1 KGHSH and CDR2 LQKENI come from the germline V gene. Losses at the gene ends were 5 bases for V and 2 bases for J; bases not matched to a gene: 3. This CDR3 is CASSGTVTYEQYF. As DNA, the CDR3 is TGTGCCAGCTCAGGGACAGTGACCTACGAGCAGTACTTC.

The chain employs TRBV5-1 and TRBJ1-4; D unclear. Germline CDR1 is SGHRS and CDR2 is YFSETQ. V lost 2 bases and J 7 bases, leaving 12 bases between the germline ends. CDR3 length equals 14 residues. The CDR3 reads CASSFSDGSEKLFF. The CDR3 region has the DNA TGCGCCAGCAGCTTCTCTGACGGGAGTGAAAAACTGTTTTTT. Based on the CDR3 plus reference TRBV5-1 and TRBJ1-4, the full variable domain is KAGVTQTPRYLIKTRGQQVTLSCSPISGHRSVSWYQQTPGQGLQFLFEYFSETQRNKGNFPGRFSGRQFSNSRSEMNVSTLELGDSALYLCASSFSDGSEKLFFGSGTQLSVL.

The rearrangement joins TRBV28 to TRBJ2-7; 10 bases fit TRBD2. The V gene end was trimmed by 5 bases and the J gene end by 0 bases; junction bases not matched to a gene: 10. Germline-derived CDR1 and CDR2 are MDHEN and SYDVKM. The length of the CDR3 is 17 residues. CDR3 in amino acids: CASSVGTSAYPSYEQYF. CDR3 DNA sequence: TGTGCCAGCAGTGTCGGGACTAGCGCGTACCCCTCCTACGAGCAGTACTTC.

The V and J genes are TRBV6-8 and TRBJ1-6; 7 bases align to TRBD1. CDR1 is MNHGY and CDR2 is SAAAGT in the germline V gene. This CDR3 has 14 amino acids. V lost 5 bases to trimming and J lost 5 bases; unmatched junction nucleotides: 3. CDR3 bases: TGTGCCAGCAGTACCGGGACAGATAATTCACCCCTCCACTTT. Protein sequence: CASSTGTDNSPLHF.